These T cell receptor beta chains were read from a single sample in a study of cytomegalovirus exposure and HLA in healthy donors. Here immunoSEQ multiplex PCR was the method, and the copy in TCRdb shows in-frame clones only, minus some. The sample has 200,000 to 300,000 clones, around 81% seen once. Sequencing was performed on PBMCs. These receptor sequences come from a woman aged 60-70 years in good health and CMV-seropositive. CDR3s leave out the opening cysteine and the closing phenylalanine or tryptophan. The D gene is left open where the match is weak.

d_call	j_call	v_call	cdr3_aa
.	TRBJ2-6	TRBV29-1	SVSPTRGANVLT
TRBD2	TRBJ2-1	TRBV6-5	ASSYPGLAEGGGQF
TRBD1	TRBJ2-3	TRBV6-5	ASSYQGGPADTQY
.	TRBJ1-3	TRBV5-4	ASSDWPGNTIY
.	TRBJ1-1	TRBV5-5	ASSPQGTTEAF
.	TRBJ2-3	TRBV5-4	ASSLVSQPHTGQY
.	TRBJ1-1	TRBV4-2	ASSQFEGGTEAF
.	TRBJ2-3	TRBV27	ASSFGVGATTDTQY
.	TRBJ2-7	TRBV9	ASSVDPGETYEQY
TRBD1	TRBJ2-3	TRBV27	ASSPGQGWRDTQY
TRBD2	TRBJ2-2	TRBV10-3	AISELAGLTTGELF
.	TRBJ2-7	TRBV7-8	ASSTSGYEQY
TRBD1	TRBJ1-3	TRBV11-2	ASSLRTGMTSGNTIY
TRBD2	TRBJ2-5	TRBV28	ASDPTLAGESKTQY
.	.	TRBV11-2	ASSSLRGKGYEQY
TRBD2	TRBJ2-1	TRBV5-1	ASSSLAGGEQF
.	TRBJ2-7	TRBV28	ASSKRDRYEQY
.	TRBJ1-2	TRBV9	ASRAGEGRGGYT